Included here is one T cell receptor beta chain sequence, with context. Study processing details: Reference gene primer amplification gave nucleated cell count estimates. The table came from immunoSEQ multiplex PCR; TCRdb's copy has only in-frame clones and leaves some out. That table gives V, J and clone size, and the DNA gave D and trimming. In the table there are 95,000 to 110,000 clones, roughly nine tenths of which are singletons. The data were obtained in a study of blood T cell repertoires in COVID-19. Across the whole study: The samples span acute and convalescent COVID-19 from the United States, Italy and Spain. Nucleic acid was either cDNA or gDNA, and it came from T cells, B-cell-depleted T cells, or PBMCs.

Germline loops: CDR1 SEHNR, CDR2 FQNEAQ (reference sequence). This CDR3 comprises 15 residues. The J segment lost 3 bases and the V segment lost 1 base, leaving 1 base of the junction unmatched. Sequencing was carried out using peripheral blood. The sequence derives from a human donor in a cohort sampled during active COVID-19. The J gene is TRBJ2-1, the V gene TRBV7-9; 9 bases are shared with TRBD1. The CDR3 coding sequence is TGTGCCAGCAGCTTAGGACAGGGGGTCTACAATGAGCAGTTCTTC. This translates into CASSLGQGVYNEQFF. The full variable domain, with the rest looked up from reference TRBV7-9 and TRBJ2-1, is DTGVSQNPRHKITKRGQNVTFRCDPISEHNRLYWYRQTLGQGPEFLTYFQNEAQLEKSRLLSDRFSAERPKGSFSTLEIQRTEQGDSAMYLCASSLGQGVYNEQFFGPGTRLTVL.